The clone carrying this TCR beta chain has a handful of counts. Its antigen is not known. The sample holds other DNA sequences that translate to the same CDR3. Germline V gives CDR1 SGHRS, CDR2 YFSETQ. This CDR3 is 16 amino acids long. V lost 0 bases to trimming and J lost 0 bases, with 10 bases between them. These data belong to a study of Ad26.COV2.S vaccination and SARS-CoV-2 variants. Study overall: Recipients of Ad26.COV2.S got it intramuscularly, once or twice 56 days apart.

Treatment noted: about 20 received Ad26.COV2.S at low or high dose, single or two shots; roughly five received placebo; per-sample allocation not given. Day 63 after the first vaccine or placebo injection was the time point for sampling. Study-wide results and limits: Substantial breadth in spike-specific CD8+ and CD4+ T cell responses was reportedly seen after vaccination. Measurements of TCR breadth and depth may have given underestimates of the total T cell responses.

Here immunoSEQ multiplex PCR was the method, and the copy in TCRdb shows in-frame clones only, minus some. Of about 410,000 clones listed, approximately 91% are singletons. The sample in question was peripheral blood, obtained in a trial of Ad26.COV2.S vaccine versus placebo. This receptor was taken from a person aged 18-65 years who received the Ad26.COV2.S COVID-19 vaccine or a placebo. The chain employs TRBV5-1 and TRBJ2-1, with D hard to call. CDR3 in amino acids: CASSLEAASSYNEQFF. Here the CDR3 DNA reads TGCGCCAGCAGCTTGGAGGCAGCCAGCTCCTACAATGAGCAGTTCTTC.